This T cell receptor (beta chain) was identified during a study of T cell repertoires in aging, cancer and after chemotherapy. Study summary: Six age groups, ranging from 30 or younger to 70 or older, included the donors. Whole-study results and caveats: Hematological cancer patients had lymphoid organ infiltration that may impair thymic emigration or T cell expansion.

TCR beta rearrangements were amplified from peripheral blood genomic DNA. CDR1 and CDR2 (germline): SEHNR, FQNEAQ (reference sequence). CDR3 length: 15 residues. The V segment lost 5 bases and the J segment 3 bases; nucleotides outside the gene matches: 8. By sample fraction, this clonotype is large. Its cognate antigen is unknown. Multiplex touch-down PCR with TRB-A/B primers amplified rearranged V-D-J TRB sequences. TCRdb re-derived calls from the multiplex PCR reads in MiXCR, one entry per CDR3 protein. The repertoire includes about 1,400 distinct CDR3 sequences, about 50% of them detected once, and about 25% sits in the top ten.

Material for sequencing was blood. The chain employs TRBV7-9 and TRBJ2-7; 9 nucleotides match TRBD1. This clonotype originated in a human donor with a blood cancer. The CDR3 bases are TGTGCCAGCAGCACGTGGACAGGGGTCGACTACGAGCAGTACTTC. Protein product: CASSTWTGVDYEQYF.